This is a list of T cell receptor beta chains from one sample in a study of shared clonotypes between healthy human individuals. Clones were sequenced by immunoSEQ multiplex PCR, and TCRdb holds only the in-frame ones, with some missing. The sample has millions of clones; 85% to 95% are singletons. Sequenced sample: naive CD4+ T cells sorted from blood. The receptors come from a man between 18 and 29 years old in good health. Each CDR3 is given with its conserved first and last residue. The D gene is left open where the match is weak. Clone size is given for some rows only: seen once, a few or many times, or a class if the clone is expanded.

j_call | v_call | d_call | clone_size | cdr3_nt | cdr3_aa
TRBJ2-1 | TRBV5-1 | NA | NA | TGCGCCAGCAGCCCGGGATTCGATTACAATGAGCAGTTCTTC | CASSPGFDYNEQFF
TRBJ2-5 | TRBV18 | NA | NA | TGTGCCAGCTCACGCACCAGTTTAGAGACCCAGTACTTC | CASSRTSLETQYF
TRBJ2-1 | TRBV6-1 | TRBD1 | NA | TGTGCCAGCAGTGGGACAGGGCTGGGAAACAATGAGCAGTTCTTC | CASSGTGLGNNEQFF
TRBJ2-6 | TRBV5-4 | NA | NA | TGTGCCAGCAGCTGGAGGGGGCCGGGTATTGGGGCCAACGTCCTGACTTTC | CASSWRGPGIGANVLTF
TRBJ2-3 | TRBV4-2 | NA | NA | TGTGCCAGCAGTTACTTCAGCCCTCTCCCGGGCACAGATACGCAGTATTTT | CASSYFSPLPGTDTQYF
TRBJ2-1 | TRBV11-2 | NA | NA | TGTGCCAGCAGCTCCGCGGAAGGGAAAAATGAGCAGTTCTTC | CASSSAEGKNEQFF
TRBJ2-3 | TRBV6-5 | NA | NA | TGTGCCAGCAGTTACCAGATAGGGGGAGATACGCAGTATTTT | CASSYQIGGDTQYF
TRBJ1-2 | TRBV12-5 | NA | NA | TGTGCTAGTGGCGCGGAACCGTCCGGAAAGGCGGGTGGCTACACCTTC | CASGAEPSGKAGGYTF
TRBJ2-1 | TRBV7-3 | NA | NA | TGTGCCAGCAGCTTAAAAGGTTCGGGGGAGCAGTTCTTC | CASSLKGSGEQFF
TRBJ2-1 | TRBV18 | NA | NA | TGTGCCAGCTCACTAGCCTACGAGCAGTTCTTC | CASSLAYEQFF
TRBJ2-5 | TRBV28 | NA | NA | TGTGCCATATCTGAACAACAAGAGACCCAGTACTTC | CAISEQQETQYF
TRBJ2-5 | TRBV5-4 | TRBD1 | once | TGTGCCAGCAGCCGCGGACAGGCCGGTGAGGCCCAGTACTTC | CASSRGQAGEAQYF
TRBJ2-1 | TRBV7-2 | NA | NA | TGTGCCAGCAGCTTAGCGGGAGTGACGGCCTACAATGAGCAGTTCTTC | CASSLAGVTAYNEQFF
TRBJ1-4 | TRBV11-2 | NA | NA | TGTGCCAGCACCTTCGGGATTGGCGAAAAACTGTTTTTT | CASTFGIGEKLFF
TRBJ1-1 | TRBV2 | NA | NA | TGTGCCAGCAACCTAGGGACGGCGGGGGCTTTCTTT | CASNLGTAGAFF
TRBJ2-7 | TRBV11-3 | TRBD2 | NA | TGTGCCAGCAGCTTAGGGGGTAGCGGGACCATCGAGCAGTACTTC | CASSLGGSGTIEQYF
TRBJ2-2 | TRBV10-3 | NA | NA | TGTGCCATCAGTGAGGGGTCAGTCCCCACCGGGGAGCTGTTTTTT | CAISEGSVPTGELFF
TRBJ2-7 | TRBV7-2 | TRBD1 | NA | TGTGCCAGCAGCTTTGATGGACAGGGCTACGAGCAGTACTTC | CASSFDGQGYEQYF
TRBJ2-6 | TRBV7-2 | NA | NA | TGTGCCAGCAGCTTATTAGGGGGCGGGAGCTCTGGGGCCAACGTCCTGACTTTC | CASSLLGGGSSGANVLTF
TRBJ2-5 | TRBV5-6 | TRBD2 | NA | TGTGCCAGCAGCTACCTATCTAGCGGGGGGTACCAAGAGACCCAGTACTTC | CASSYLSSGGYQETQYF
TRBJ1-2 | TRBV5-1 | TRBD1 | NA | TGCGCCAGCAGCACCCGACAGGGAGACTATGGCTACACCTTC | CASSTRQGDYGYTF
TRBJ2-5 | TRBV6-5 | NA | NA | TGTGCCAGCACCACCCCTGGGGGGCAAGAGACCCAGTACTTC | CASTTPGGQETQYF
TRBJ2-7 | TRBV7-2 | TRBD1 | NA | TGTGCCAGCAGCTGGGCCCCGGGACAGGGGAGCTACGAGCAGTACTTC | CASSWAPGQGSYEQYF
TRBJ1-5 | TRBV29-1 | NA | NA | TGCAGCGTTGCGGGAGCTAGCAATCAGCCCCAGCATTTT | CSVAGASNQPQHF
TRBJ2-7 | TRBV7-9 | NA | NA | TGTGCCAGCAGCTTAGCGGGACCAACGATATACGAGCAGTACTTC | CASSLAGPTIYEQYF
TRBJ1-6 | TRBV30 | NA | NA | TGTGCCTGGATTTCCCTCCACTTT | CAWISLHF
TRBJ2-3 | TRBV5-1 | NA | NA | TGCGCCAGCAGCTGGGGGGACCAAGGCACAGATACGCAGTATTTT | CASSWGDQGTDTQYF
TRBJ2-6 | TRBV28 | NA | NA | TGTGCCAGCAGTTTCCACAGTGCCGGGGCCAACGTCCTGACTTTC | CASSFHSAGANVLTF
TRBJ2-7 | TRBV28 | TRBD1 | NA | TGTGCCAGCAGTTTGGTACAGGGGGATTACGAGCAGTACTTC | CASSLVQGDYEQYF
TRBJ1-5 | TRBV2 | NA | NA | TGTGCCAGCAGCAACCAAGCGGGAGGGCCCCAGCATTTT | CASSNQAGGPQHF
TRBJ2-3 | TRBV29-1 | NA | NA | TGCAGCGTTCGAAGTCCCGGAGATACGCAGTATTTT | CSVRSPGDTQYF
TRBJ1-2 | TRBV10-3 | NA | NA | TGTGCCATCACGGCAGACAGCTCCTATGGCTACACCTTC | CAITADSSYGYTF
TRBJ1-5 | TRBV18 | NA | NA | TGTGCCAGCTCACCACCGGGACTTAGCAATCAGCCCCAGCATTTT | CASSPPGLSNQPQHF
TRBJ1-1 | TRBV11-2 | NA | once | TGTGCCAGCAGCCAACAGAAGTTTGAAGCTTTCTTT | CASSQQKFEAFF
TRBJ1-4 | TRBV6-6 | NA | NA | TGTGCCAGCAGTTACTCAGGGGCAACTAATGAAAAACTGTTTTTT | CASSYSGATNEKLFF
TRBJ2-2 | TRBV9 | NA | NA | TGTGCCAGCAGCGTAGATAAGCGAACCACCGGGGAGCTGTTTTTT | CASSVDKRTTGELFF
TRBJ1-6 | TRBV5-1 | NA | NA | TGCGCCAGCAGCTTGCAGGGGCTGGATTCACCCCTCCACTTT | CASSLQGLDSPLHF
TRBJ2-7 | TRBV4-2 | NA | once | TGTGCCAGCAGCCAAGATAGGGACATCGTGAAACTCTACGAGCAGTACTTC | CASSQDRDIVKLYEQYF
TRBJ1-4 | TRBV7-9 | NA | NA | TGTGCCAGCAGCCCATCCAGACAGCTTAATGAAAAACTGTTTTTT | CASSPSRQLNEKLFF
TRBJ2-7 | TRBV11-2 | NA | NA | TGTGCCAGCAGCTTAGGAATCTATCCCTACGAGCAGTACTTC | CASSLGIYPYEQYF
TRBJ2-3 | TRBV7-9 | NA | NA | TGTGCCAGCAGCAGGACCCGGGATACAGATACGCAGTATTTT | CASSRTRDTDTQYF
TRBJ2-5 | TRBV10-3 | TRBD2 | NA | TGTGCCATCAGATCTAGCGGGGGGGCCAAAGAGACCCAGTACTTC | CAIRSSGGAKETQYF
TRBJ1-4 | TRBV29-1 | NA | NA | TGCAGCGTTGAGAGCAGGGGAAGTGGAGAAAAACTGTTTTTT | CSVESRGSGEKLFF
TRBJ1-4 | TRBV10-2 | NA | NA | TGCGCCAGCAGTGAGTCGACTAGGGCTAATGAAAAACTGTTTTTT | CASSESTRANEKLFF
TRBJ2-3 | TRBV6-6 | NA | NA | TGTGCCAGCAGTTACGGGGAGGGCACAGATACGCAGTATTTT | CASSYGEGTDTQYF
TRBJ1-3 | TRBV11-2 | NA | NA | TGTGCCAGCAGCTTAGATATGAGACGCTCTGGAAACACCATATATTTT | CASSLDMRRSGNTIYF
TRBJ2-2 | TRBV5-1 | NA | NA | TGCGCCAGCAGCTTGGAACTGATCAACACCGGGGAGCTGTTTTTT | CASSLELINTGELFF
TRBJ1-1 | TRBV30 | NA | NA | TGTGCCTGCCAGAAGAGGGGAGGAAACACTGAAGCTTTCTTT | CACQKRGGNTEAFF
TRBJ2-1 | TRBV6-6 | NA | NA | TGTGCCATCAGTGATCACGGGGACAATGAGCAGTTCTTC | CAISDHGDNEQFF
TRBJ2-7 | TRBV18 | NA | NA | TGTGCCAGCTCACCGGGAACCCAAACCTACGAGCAGTACTTC | CASSPGTQTYEQYF